These 25 T cell receptor beta chains originate from one sample sequenced in a study of cytomegalovirus exposure and HLA in healthy donors. The PCR used 60 Vbeta and 13 Jbeta primers. TCRdb's table, derived via immunoSEQ multiplex PCR, lists solely in-frame clones and lacks some. This table has over 100,000 clones, 80% appearing once. Sequenced input: PBMCs. Every receptor here comes from a man aged 25-45 years in good health and CMV-seronegative.

The rearrangement uses TRBV20-1 and TRBJ1-1; no firm D call. This CDR3 region has 11 residues. V dropped 6 bases and J dropped 5 bases, with 10 bases sitting between them. Germline values: CDR1 DFQATT, CDR2 SNEGSKA (reference sequence). CDR3 amino acids: CSATPGTEAFF. CDR3 in DNA: TGCAGTGCCACCCCCGGGACTGAAGCTTTCTTT.

This clone was detected once. The CDR3 DNA follows: TGCGCCAGCAGCTCGCGGACAGGGGCCATGAACACTGAAGCTTTCTTT. Amino acid sequence: CASSSRTGAMNTEAFF. The rearrangement joins TRBV5-1 to TRBJ1-1; 9 nucleotides line up with TRBD1. Germline V lookup: CDR1 SGHRS, CDR2 YFSETQ. The CDR3 covers 16 residues. The V segment lost 3 bases and the J segment 0 bases; nucleotides outside the gene matches: 6. Full variable domain (missing parts from reference TRBV5-1 and TRBJ1-1): KAGVTQTPRYLIKTRGQQVTLSCSPISGHRSVSWYQQTPGQGLQFLFEYFSETQRNKGNFPGRFSGRQFSNSRSEMNVSTLELGDSALYLCASSSRTGAMNTEAFFGQGTRLTVV.

The rearrangement links TRBV28 to TRBJ1-6, with a possible D match to TRBD1 (6 bases). Germline CDR1 reads MDHEN; CDR2 reads SYDVKM. The CDR3 is 13 residues long. Trimming removed 5 bases from V and 7 bases from J, with 9 bases in between. The DNA of the CDR3 is TGTGCCAGCAGTCCCCAGGGGAATTCACCCCTCCACTTT. This translates into CASSPQGNSPLHF.

The V gene is TRBV27, the J gene TRBJ1-5, with a weak D call TRBD1 (5 bases). CDR1 and CDR2 (germline): MNHEY, SMNVEV (reference sequence). V gave up 5 bases and J gave up 7 bases, with 18 bases separating them. The CDR3 extends over 15 amino acids. In DNA, the CDR3 is TGTGCCAGCAGTCCCATAAGAAGGGGTACGCAGCCCCAGCATTTT. Protein sequence: CASSPIRRGTQPQHF.

The chain employs TRBV29-1 and TRBJ2-7, with 13 bases fitting TRBD2. The germline V gene encodes CDR1 SQVTM and CDR2 ANQGSEA. This CDR3 comprises 13 residues. V lost 7 bases, J lost 6 bases, and 6 bases stayed unmatched. The CDR3 loop is CSARTSGGVEQYF. The CDR3 DNA follows: TGCAGCGCCAGGACTAGCGGGGGTGTCGAGCAGTACTTC.

The chain is built from TRBV16 and TRBJ1-2; possibly TRBD1 for D (5 bases). The CDR3 is 14 residues long. Trimming took 4 bases from V and 7 from J, leaving 16 bases between them. CDR1 is KGHSY, CDR2 FQNENV, per germline. The CDR3 reads CASSRQGFMGGYTF. The CDR3 nucleotides read TGTGCCAGCAGCCGGCAGGGATTTATGGGTGGCTACACCTTC.

This clone has just a few counts. This chain joins TRBV2 and TRBJ2-1; D might be TRBD1 (6 bases). Germline V gives CDR1 SNHLY, CDR2 FYNNEI. Trimming cost V 6 bases and J 3 bases, with 9 bases left between them. There are 13 residues in the CDR3. CDR3 bases: TGTGCCAGCAGGGGACAAATCTACAATGAGCAGTTCTTC. As protein: CASRGQIYNEQFF. Together with reference TRBV2 and TRBJ2-1, the CDR3 gives the full variable domain: EPEVTQTPSHQVTQMGQEVILRCVPISNHLYFYWYRQILGQKVEFLVSFYNNEISEKSEIFDDQFSVERPDGSNFTLKIRSTKLEDSAMYFCASRGQIYNEQFFGPGTRLTVL.

The gene calls are TRBV15 and TRBJ2-7; D gene ambiguous. V was shortened by 0 bases and J by 5 bases, with 8 bases between the two germline ends. This CDR3 has 13 amino acids. Germline V CDR1 and CDR2: LNHNV, YYDKDF (reference sequence). This CDR3 is CATSRDPADEQYF. The CDR3 DNA sequence: TGTGCCACCAGCAGAGACCCGGCGGACGAGCAGTACTTC.

This chain uses TRBV7-9 with TRBJ2-5; D unresolved. CDR1 is SEHNR, CDR2 FQNEAQ, per germline (reference sequence). The V gene lost 0 bases and the J gene lost 5 bases, with 16 bases spanning the gap. This CDR3 contains 16 residues. CDR3 nucleotide sequence: TGTGCCAGCAGCTTAGCGGTACCCTACGGCAGGGAGACCCAGTACTTC. Protein sequence: CASSLAVPYGRETQYF. Full variable domain (missing parts from reference TRBV7-9 and TRBJ2-5): DTGVSQNPRHKITKRGQNVTFRCDPISEHNRLYWYRQTLGQGPEFLTYFQNEAQLEKSRLLSDRFSAERPKGSFSTLEIQRTEQGDSAMYLCASSLAVPYGRETQYFGPGTRLLVL.

V is TRBV5-8 and J is TRBJ2-3; TRBD2 is a possible D gene (5 bases). This CDR3 has 15 residues. Germline V gene data show CDR1 as SGHTS and CDR2 as YDEGEE. The ends were cut back, 4 bases at V and 2 bases at J, with 14 bases in the middle. The CDR3: CASSRETKNTDTQYF. The CDR3 DNA reads TGTGCCAGCAGCAGGGAGACTAAAAACACAGATACGCAGTATTTT.

This chain uses TRBV6-1 with TRBJ1-1, with D possibly being TRBD1 (6 bases). Germline lookup yields CDR1 MNHNS and CDR2 SASEGT. Trimming took off 1 base at V and 3 bases at J, with 12 bases between the two ends. This CDR3 contains 15 residues. The CDR3 DNA follows: TGTGCCAGCAGTGAAGGACAGGAAGGAGACACTGAAGCTTTCTTT. Amino acids: CASSEGQEGDTEAFF.

V usage is TRBV6-1 and J usage is TRBJ2-1, with D possibly TRBD2 on 6 matching bases. Germline loops: CDR1 MNHNS, CDR2 SASEGT. This CDR3 contains 16 residues. With 3 bases removed from V and 1 base from J, the gap between germline ends came to 13 bases. The CDR3 here is CASSDNGRTSYNEQFF. The CDR3 DNA reads TGTGCCAGCAGTGATAACGGGAGAACGTCCTACAATGAGCAGTTCTTC.

The CDR3 region is CASSPGLAGGQGNEQFF. CDR3 DNA sequence: TGCGCCAGCAGCCCGGGACTAGCGGGGGGGCAAGGTAATGAGCAGTTCTTC. The chain uses TRBV5-1 and TRBJ2-1; 16 nucleotides align to TRBD2. CDR3 length: 17 residues. The germline gives CDR1 SGHRS, CDR2 YFSETQ. The V gene end was trimmed by 4 bases and the J gene end by 7 bases; junction bases not matched to a gene: 8.

This clone was detected a few times. The rearrangement joins TRBV30 to TRBJ2-7; no reliable D call. Germline V gene lookup returns CDR1 GTSNPN and CDR2 SVGIG (reference sequence). V lost 0 bases and J 6 bases, leaving 18 bases between the germline ends. The CDR3 is 15 residues long. Here the CDR3 reads CAWSVPTSRSVEQYF. The CDR3 DNA follows: TGTGCCTGGAGTGTACCGACTTCCCGGTCCGTCGAGCAGTACTTC.

This chain links TRBV18 with TRBJ1-1; 7 bases align to TRBD1. CDR3 length equals 13 residues. The germline CDR1 and CDR2 sequences are KGHSH and LQKENI. V gave up 3 bases and J gave up 3 bases; unmatched junction bases: 1. The chain's CDR3 is CASSPTGDTEAFF. The CDR3 coding sequence is TGTGCCAGCTCACCCACAGGGGACACTGAAGCTTTCTTT.

This clone was counted between two and nine times. The chain combines TRBV11-2 with TRBJ2-7; 7 bases line up with TRBD1. V trimming: 5 bases; J trimming: 5 bases; junction bases outside the gene matches: 15. The length of the CDR3 is 16 residues. Germline V gene lookup returns CDR1 SGHAT and CDR2 FQNNGV. CDR3 sequence (DNA): TGTGCCAGCAGCCTCGGACAGGCCAGGGGCCGGAACGAGCAGTACTTC. Encoded protein: CASSLGQARGRNEQYF. The complete variable domain, with remaining parts taken from reference TRBV11-2 and TRBJ2-7, reads EAGVAQSPRYKIIEKRQSVAFWCNPISGHATLYWYQQILGQGPKLLIQFQNNGVVDDSQLPKDRFSAERLKGVDSTLKIQPAKLEDSAVYLCASSLGQARGRNEQYFGPGTRLTVT.

V and J are TRBV28 and TRBJ1-5, with D maybe TRBD1 (5 bases). The V gene's germline CDR1 is MDHEN and CDR2 SYDVKM. V was pared by 4 bases and J by 5 bases, with 9 bases between. CDR3 length: 13 amino acids. The DNA for the CDR3 is TGTGCCAGCAGTTCAGGGCCCTATCAGCCCCAGCATTTT. Protein sequence: CASSSGPYQPQHF.

In DNA, the CDR3 is TGTGCCAGCAGCTTAGTTAAGGGGTTGAACACTGAAGCTTTCTTT. The encoded protein is CASSLVKGLNTEAFF. The rearrangement links TRBV7-2 to TRBJ1-1, with D perhaps TRBD1 (5 bases). This CDR3 contains 15 residues. Deletions cut 1 base from V and 0 bases from J, with 9 bases between. From germline, CDR1 is SGHTA and CDR2 FQGNSA.

The chain is built from TRBV29-1 and TRBJ2-2, with 11 bases fitting TRBD2. J gave up 8 bases and V 7 bases, and 18 bases lay outside the gene matches. CDR3 length: 17 residues. The germline gives CDR1 SQVTM, CDR2 ANQGSEA. The CDR3 sequence: CSAAGTSGSITPGELFF. As DNA, the CDR3 is TGCAGCGCTGCGGGGACTAGCGGATCTATAACACCGGGGGAGCTGTTTTTT.

V and J are TRBV7-9 and TRBJ2-5, with 10 positions matching TRBD2. Germline CDR1 SEHNR, CDR2 FQNEAQ (reference sequence). The ends lost 1 base at V and 7 bases at J; junction bases unmatched: 6. This CDR3 has 15 residues. This chain's CDR3 is CASSLGAGGLATQYF. CDR3 DNA: TGTGCCAGCAGCTTAGGAGCGGGAGGGCTGGCGACCCAGTACTTC.

This clone appeared once. V and J are TRBV6-5 and TRBJ2-7; TRBD2 aligns across 8 bases. Unmatched junction bases numbered 5, after V lost 4 bases and J lost 0 bases. Germline V gives CDR1 MNHEY, CDR2 SVGAGI. The CDR3 runs to 15 residues. The CDR3 region has the DNA TGTGCCAGCAGTTCCCTCACTAGCGGCTCCTACGAGCAGTACTTC. Translation: CASSSLTSGSYEQYF.

The CDR3 spells CASNRGTYEQYF. CDR3 coding DNA: TGTGCCAGCAACAGGGGGACTTACGAGCAGTACTTC. The chain carries TRBV2 and TRBJ2-7; 8 bases agree with TRBD1. Losses at the gene ends were 7 bases for V and 4 bases for J; bases not matched to a gene: 3. From germline, CDR1 is SNHLY and CDR2 FYNNEI. This CDR3 region has 12 residues.

The J gene is TRBJ2-1, the V gene TRBV5-1; 7 nucleotides align to TRBD1. Germline CDR1 is SGHRS and CDR2 is YFSETQ. V shed 0 bases, J shed 4 bases, and the junction held 7 bases outside the gene matches. The CDR3 contains 16 residues. CDR3 protein: CASSLESTGIYNEQFF. The CDR3 nucleotides read TGCGCCAGCAGCTTGGAATCGACAGGGATATACAATGAGCAGTTCTTC.

The chain is built from TRBV27 and TRBJ2-7; D call uncertain. This CDR3 is built from 14 residues. Germline values: CDR1 MNHEY, CDR2 SMNVEV (reference sequence). V lost 4 bases and J lost 0, with 10 bases in between. The CDR3 is CASSYRVNSYEQYF. In DNA, the CDR3 is TGTGCCAGCAGTTACCGGGTGAACTCCTACGAGCAGTACTTC.

V gene TRBV23-1 combines with J gene TRBJ2-4; the match to TRBD1 covers 8 bases. TRBV23-1 is an open reading frame whose function is uncertain. V lost 0 bases, J lost 0 bases, and 13 bases stayed unmatched. CDR3 length: 20 residues. The CDR3 DNA sequence: TGCGCCAGCAGTCAATCAGGGCAGGGGGCCATTCCCCTAGCCAAAAACATTCAGTACTTC. This codes for CASSQSGQGAIPLAKNIQYF.